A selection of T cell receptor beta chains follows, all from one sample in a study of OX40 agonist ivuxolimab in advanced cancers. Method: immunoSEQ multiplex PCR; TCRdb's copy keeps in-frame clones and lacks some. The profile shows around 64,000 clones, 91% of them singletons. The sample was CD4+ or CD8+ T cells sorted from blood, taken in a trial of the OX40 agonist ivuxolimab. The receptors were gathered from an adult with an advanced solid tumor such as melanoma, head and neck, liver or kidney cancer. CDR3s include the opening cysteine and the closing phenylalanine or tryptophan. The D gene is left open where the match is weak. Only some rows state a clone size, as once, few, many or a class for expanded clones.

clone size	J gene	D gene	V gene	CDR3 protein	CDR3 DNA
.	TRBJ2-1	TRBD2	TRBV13	CASSPWGLAARNEQFF	TGTGCCAGCAGCCCGTGGGGACTAGCGGCCCGCAATGAGCAGTTCTTC
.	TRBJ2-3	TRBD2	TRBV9	CASKLSGKATDTQYF	TGTGCCAGCAAATTGAGCGGGAAGGCCACAGATACGCAGTATTTT
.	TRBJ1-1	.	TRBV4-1	CASSQDAVGRGGTEAFF	TGCGCCAGCAGCCAAGACGCTGTAGGAAGGGGAGGGACTGAAGCTTTCTTT
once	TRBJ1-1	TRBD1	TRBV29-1	CSVQGALNTEAFF	TGCAGCGTTCAGGGGGCGTTGAACACTGAAGCTTTCTTT
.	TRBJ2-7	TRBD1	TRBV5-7	CASSLEDRDPYEQYF	TGTGCCAGCAGCTTGGAGGACAGGGATCCCTACGAGCAGTACTTC
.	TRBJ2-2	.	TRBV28	CASSLQEGRELFF	TGTGCCAGCAGTTTGCAGGAGGGCCGGGAGCTGTTTTTT
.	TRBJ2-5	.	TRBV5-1	CASSLEGTRGETQYF	TGCGCCAGCAGCTTGGAGGGAACTAGAGGAGAGACCCAGTACTTC
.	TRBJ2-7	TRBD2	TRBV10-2	CASTGRADEQYF	TGCGCCAGCACCGGGAGGGCAGACGAGCAGTACTTC
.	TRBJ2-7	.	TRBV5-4	CASNKGMGYEQYF	TGTGCCAGCAATAAGGGAATGGGGTACGAGCAGTACTTC
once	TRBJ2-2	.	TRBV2	CASSNSDTGELFF	TGTGCCAGCAGCAACAGTGACACCGGGGAGCTGTTTTTT
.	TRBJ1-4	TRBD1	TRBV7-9	CASSRTGTGEEKLFF	TGTGCCAGCAGCCGAACCGGGACAGGCGAGGAAAAACTGTTTTTT
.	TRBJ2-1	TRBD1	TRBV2	CASSGTGNEQFF	TGTGCCAGCAGCGGGACAGGGAATGAGCAGTTCTTC
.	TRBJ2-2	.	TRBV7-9	CASNPPPPNAGELFF	TGTGCCAGCAATCCTCCACCGCCTAACGCCGGGGAGCTGTTTTTT
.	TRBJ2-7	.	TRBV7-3	CASSLTGGTPYEQYF	TGTGCCAGCAGCTTAACGGGTGGGACCCCCTACGAGCAGTACTTC
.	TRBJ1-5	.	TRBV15	CATSSTLSQPQHF	TGTGCCACCAGCTCTACTTTGAGTCAGCCCCAGCATTTT